This paragraph covers one TCR beta chain sequence. The antigen remains unidentified. The CDR3 covers 15 residues. The junction had 11 bases not matched to a gene; V was cut back by 6 bases and J by 4 bases. Germline lookup yields CDR1 MDHEN and CDR2 SYDVKM. PCR was performed using 60 Vbeta and 13 Jbeta primers. The method was immunoSEQ multiplex PCR; TCRdb's version includes in-frame clones alone and lacks a portion of them. The listing contains roughly 45,000 clones. This sample was included in a study of cytomegalovirus exposure and HLA in healthy donors. The wider study: Most donors, 81% of some 400 genotyped, fell in the Caucasian-associated ancestry cluster. Study observations and caveats: TCR beta chain V- and J-gene trimming was linked, in a later analysis, to a missense variant in DCLRE1C. Cytomegalovirus status was reportedly diagnosed by the classifier with high sensitivity and specificity. Later on, analysis showed that most CMV-associated TCR beta chains appeared to be HLA-restricted.

The receptor was derived from a woman aged 25 to 39 in good health and CMV-seronegative. V is TRBV28 and J is TRBJ1-1; TRBD1 aligns across 7 bases. The sequenced sample was PBMCs. CDR3 amino acids: CASSPGGHLPTEAFF. The CDR3 DNA reads as TGTGCCAGCAGCCCAGGGGGGCACCTCCCCACTGAAGCTTTCTTT.